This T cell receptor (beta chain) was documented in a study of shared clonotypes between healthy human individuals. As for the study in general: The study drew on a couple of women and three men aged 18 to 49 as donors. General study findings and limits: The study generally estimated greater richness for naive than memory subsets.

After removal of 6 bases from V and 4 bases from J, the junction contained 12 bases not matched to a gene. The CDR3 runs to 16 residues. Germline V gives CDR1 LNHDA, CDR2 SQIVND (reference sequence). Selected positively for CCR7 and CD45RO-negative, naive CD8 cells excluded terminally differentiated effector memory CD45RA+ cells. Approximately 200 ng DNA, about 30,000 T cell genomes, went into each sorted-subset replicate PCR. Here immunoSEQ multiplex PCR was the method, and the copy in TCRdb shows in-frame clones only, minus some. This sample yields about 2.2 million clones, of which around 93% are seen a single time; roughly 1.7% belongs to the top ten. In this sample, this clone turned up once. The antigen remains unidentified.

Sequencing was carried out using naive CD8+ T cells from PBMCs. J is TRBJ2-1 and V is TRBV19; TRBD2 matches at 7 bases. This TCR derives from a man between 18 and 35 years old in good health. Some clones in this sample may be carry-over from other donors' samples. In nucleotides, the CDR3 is TGTGCCAGTAGGGTCTTGTCGGGGGAGGGGTACAATGAGCAGTTCTTC. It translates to CASRVLSGEGYNEQFF.